This T cell receptor beta chain was identified during a study of Ad26.COV2.S vaccination and SARS-CoV-2 variants. Study conclusions and caveats: TCR breadth and depth analyses may have underestimated total T cell responses. Compared with placebo recipients, vaccine recipients had higher spike-specific TCR breadth.

Sample treatment: some 20 received Ad26.COV2.S at low or high dose, single or two shots; about 5 received placebo; per-sample allocation not given. It was on day 63 after the first vaccine or placebo injection that samples were taken. A word on this clone: Its antigen is undetermined.

Here immunoSEQ multiplex PCR was the method, and the copy in TCRdb shows in-frame clones only, minus some. The sample has some 450,000 clones, around 90% seen once. Germline V gene sequence: CDR1 LNHDA, CDR2 SQIVND (reference sequence). V trimming: 4 bases; J trimming: 3 bases; junction bases outside the gene matches: 5. The CDR3 is made up of 16 amino acids. Sequences were derived from peripheral blood, sampled in a trial of Ad26.COV2.S vaccine versus placebo. The TCR originated in a person between 18 and 65 years old who received the Ad26.COV2.S COVID-19 vaccine or a placebo. This chain connects TRBV19 to TRBJ2-4; TRBD2 matches 11 bases. CDR3 residues: CASSTPGLADKNIQYF. In DNA form, the CDR3 reads TGTGCCAGTAGTACACCGGGACTAGCGGACAAAAACATTCAGTACTTC.